This passage covers 14 T cell receptor beta chains from one sample sequenced in a study of blood T cell repertoires in COVID-19. TCRdb keeps only in-frame clones here, not all; method: immunoSEQ multiplex PCR. The table records 160,000 or so clones, over 75% of them present only once. Sequenced: peripheral blood. These receptors came from a human donor in a cohort sampled during active COVID-19.

This clone has just a few counts. The chain couples TRBV11-2 to TRBJ2-7; perhaps TRBD2 as D (6 bases). Trimming cost V 4 bases and J 2 bases, with 18 bases left between them. The CDR3 is 16 amino acids. Looked up from germline, CDR1 is SGHAT and CDR2 is FQNNGV. CDR3 protein: CASSSLSGLNPYEQYF. The CDR3, as DNA: TGTGCCAGCAGCTCCCTTAGCGGCCTTAATCCCTACGAGCAGTACTTC.

Only a few counts were recorded for this clone. J is TRBJ2-1 and V is TRBV18, with D tentatively TRBD2 (6 bases). The CDR3 sequence is 14 residues long. The germline V gene encodes CDR1 KGHSH and CDR2 LQKENI. V lost 3 bases and J 5 bases, leaving 11 bases between the germline ends. The CDR3 coding sequence is TGTGCCAGCTCACCCGGGAGTAACAACAATGAGCAGTTCTTC. Amino acids: CASSPGSNNNEQFF.

This chain uses TRBV4-3 with TRBJ2-7; D is unresolved. The CDR3 sequence is 13 residues long. Germline CDR1 reads LGHNA; CDR2 reads YSLEER. V was cut by 1 base and J by 3 bases, with 7 bases left in between. The CDR3 sequence: CASSQGRNYEQYF. CDR3 coding DNA: TGCGCCAGCAGCCAAGGGCGGAACTACGAGCAGTACTTC.

The chain carries TRBV6-1 and TRBJ2-5; 8 nucleotides agree with TRBD1. The CDR3 is made up of 16 amino acids. From germline, CDR1 is MNHNS and CDR2 SASEGT. V shed 2 bases and J 1 base; nucleotides not matched to a gene: 6. DNA of the CDR3: TGTGCCAGCAGTGAAATTACAGGGGGAGGCCAAGAGACCCAGTACTTC. Protein product: CASSEITGGGQETQYF.

The V call is TRBV10-3, the J call TRBJ2-1; 12 bases align to TRBD2. This CDR3 comprises 15 residues. V gave up 10 bases and J gave up 7 bases; unmatched junction bases: 11. Germline V lookup: CDR1 ENHRY, CDR2 SYGVKD. CDR3 sequence: CATRTSGAQQNEQFF. DNA for the CDR3: TGTGCCACCCGGACTAGCGGGGCCCAGCAAAATGAGCAGTTCTTC.

The rearrangement links TRBV6-2 or TRBV6-3 to TRBJ2-1, with 11 positions matching TRBD2. Trimming took 2 bases from V and 3 from J; bases not matched to a gene: 3. Germline V CDR1 and CDR2: MNHEY, SVGEGT. The CDR3 is made up of 16 amino acids. In DNA, the CDR3 is TGTGCCAGCAGTTACGCTAGCGGGAGGCGCTACAATGAGCAGTTCTTC. Translating gives CASSYASGRRYNEQFF.

The sample holds one count of this clone. The rearrangement joins TRBV5-1 to TRBJ2-1; D is unclear. The CDR3 is 16 amino acids. Trimming took 4 bases from V and 9 from J, leaving 23 bases between them. Germline V gives CDR1 SGHRS, CDR2 YFSETQ. CDR3 nucleotide sequence: TGCGCCAGCAGCGTCCCCTTACTACAATCCGGCGCTGAGCAGTTCTTC. Translated: CASSVPLLQSGAEQFF.

The CDR3 here is CASGSDRGETQYF. CDR3 bases: TGTGCTAGTGGTTCGGACAGGGGGGAGACCCAGTACTTC. This chain uses TRBV12-5 with TRBJ2-5; TRBD1 aligns across 10 bases. Per the germline V gene, CDR1 is LGHNT and CDR2 is FRNRAP. The V segment lost 4 bases and the J segment 5 bases; nucleotides outside the gene matches: 1. CDR3 length: 13 amino acids.

The chain links TRBV5-3 to TRBJ2-7; TRBD2 might be the D (5 bases). TRBV5-3 carries the ORF label, with uncertain function. This CDR3 comprises 16 residues. Trimming pared 9 bases from V and 4 bases from J, leaving 26 bases between. This CDR3 reads CATELGPGWSSYEQYF. The CDR3 nucleotides read TGTGCCACAGAACTTGGGCCGGGGTGGTCTTCTTACGAGCAGTACTTC.

This rearrangement joins TRBV18 to TRBJ2-3; 12 bases agree with TRBD2. The V gene's germline CDR1 is KGHSH and CDR2 LQKENI. The V gene end was trimmed by 6 bases and the J gene end by 3 bases; junction bases not matched to a gene: 4. This CDR3 contains 15 residues. DNA for the CDR3: TGTGCCAGCTCTACTAGCGGGGGGCAAACAGATACGCAGTATTTT. Its translation is CASSTSGGQTDTQYF.

The rearrangement joins TRBV5-1 to TRBJ2-7; tentatively, D is TRBD1 (5 bases). This CDR3 comprises 14 residues. The ends were cut back, 0 bases at V and 2 bases at J, with 9 bases in the middle. Germline assignment: CDR1 SGHRS and CDR2 YFSETQ. The CDR3 bases are TGCGCCAGCAGCTTGGATACAGGTACCTACGAGCAGTACTTC. Its translation is CASSLDTGTYEQYF.

CDR3 sequence reads: CASSLLGRAVYNEQFF. The CDR3, as DNA: TGTGCCAGCAGCTTACTCGGGAGGGCGGTATACAATGAGCAGTTCTTC. This chain links TRBV11-1 with TRBJ2-1; 8 bases align to TRBD2. Germline CDR1 SGHAT, CDR2 FQDESV (reference sequence). V shed 2 bases and J 4 bases; nucleotides not matched to a gene: 7. The CDR3 loop spans 16 amino acids.

In this sample, this clone turned up a few times. V gene TRBV6-2 or TRBV6-3 combines with J gene TRBJ1-5; 8 bases align to TRBD1. With V trimmed by 5 bases and J by 1 base, 13 bases remained unmatched. Germline V gene lookup returns CDR1 MNHEY and CDR2 SVGEGT. This CDR3 has 18 amino acids. The CDR3 DNA reads as TGTGCCAGCAGTCATCGACAGGGGATAGGCGCGAGCAATCAGCCCCAGCATTTT. This codes for CASSHRQGIGASNQPQHF.

The chain has TRBV19 and TRBJ2-2, with D possibly TRBD2 on 5 matching bases. The ends were cut back, 3 bases at V and 0 bases at J, with 11 bases in the middle. In germline, CDR1 is LNHDA, CDR2 SQIVND (reference sequence). The CDR3 spans 16 residues. CDR3 coding DNA: TGTGCCAGTAGTATGGGTGCGGGCGCGAACACCGGGGAGCTGTTTTTT. It translates to CASSMGAGANTGELFF.